A selection of T cell receptor beta chains follows, all from one sample in a study of blood T cell repertoires in COVID-19. Method: immunoSEQ multiplex PCR; TCRdb's copy keeps in-frame clones and lacks some. The data show 100,000 to 130,000 clones, roughly 80% seen once. The specimen sequenced was peripheral blood. The receptors derive from a human donor in a cohort sampled during active COVID-19. Each CDR3 is given with its conserved first and last residue. D genes are given only for firm matches. For some rows the clone size is stated as once, few or many, or as a class when expanded; others skip it.

j_call clone_size d_call v_call cdr3_nt cdr3_aa
TRBJ1-1 . TRBD1 TRBV25-1 TGTGCCAGCAGTGAATCCGGGACAGGGGGATACACTGAAGCTTTCTTT CASSESGTGGYTEAFF
TRBJ2-7 . TRBD2 TRBV6-6 TGTGCCAGCAGTACCGGGACTAGCGGCTACGAGCAGTACTTC CASSTGTSGYEQYF
TRBJ1-1 . . TRBV5-1 TGCGCCAGCAGCCCCGGGAGTTCCTCAACTGAAGCTTTCTTT CASSPGSSSTEAFF
TRBJ2-1 . TRBD2 TRBV11-3 TGTGCCAGCAGCTATGGACTAGCGGGGAACAATGAGCAGTTCTTC CASSYGLAGNNEQFF
TRBJ2-1 . TRBD2 TRBV19 TGTGCCAGTAGTAGCGGGACTAGCGGGAGGGATGAGCAGTTCTTC CASSSGTSGRDEQFF
TRBJ1-6 . . TRBV15 TGTGCCACCAGCAGAATGAAGGGGTTGGTAGGCTCACCCCTCCACTTT CATSRMKGLVGSPLHF
TRBJ2-1 . . TRBV6-2/TRBV6-3 TGTGCCAGCAGTTACTCGAGGTACAATGAGCAGTTCTTC CASSYSRYNEQFF
TRBJ2-1 . . TRBV6-5 TGTGCCAGCTTATCCTACAATGAGCAGTTCTTC CASLSYNEQFF
TRBJ2-1 . TRBD2 TRBV29-1 TGCAGCGTACCGGGACTAGCGGACAATGAGCAGTTCTTC CSVPGLADNEQFF
TRBJ2-1 . . TRBV10-3 TGTGCCATCAGCCCCTCCGGAGAGTCCTACAATGAGCAGTTCTTC CAISPSGESYNEQFF
TRBJ1-1 . TRBD1 TRBV3-1/TRBV3-2 TGTGCCAGCAGCCAAGACTGGGGAGGACAGGGACAGACTCGGAACACTGAAGCTTTCTTT CASSQDWGGQGQTRNTEAFF
TRBJ1-6 few . TRBV27 TGTGCCAGCAGTTTAATCGTGGGCCCCCTGGGCCTGAATTCACCCCTCCACTTT CASSLIVGPLGLNSPLHF
TRBJ2-7 . TRBD2 TRBV4-3 TGCGCCAGCAGCCAGCGGACTAGCGGAACCTACGAGCAGTACTTC CASSQRTSGTYEQYF
TRBJ1-1 . TRBD1 TRBV7-8 TGTGCCAGCAGCTCAGGACAGGGGGCGTTCACTGAAGCTTTCTTT CASSSGQGAFTEAFF
TRBJ2-2 . TRBD2 TRBV28 TGTGCCAGCGGGTTAACGGCGGGAGAGAACACCGGGGAGCTGTTTTTT CASGLTAGENTGELFF
TRBJ1-6 . TRBD1 TRBV4-1 TGCGCCAGCAGCCAAGCCGCAGGGGGGAACTCCTATAATTCACCCCTCCACTTT CASSQAAGGNSYNSPLHF
TRBJ2-5 . . TRBV18 TGTGCCAGCTCACCACCCACAGTTGAGACCCAGTACTTC CASSPPTVETQYF
TRBJ1-2 once TRBD1 TRBV27 TGTGCCAGCGGTCCAGGACAGGGGGCTTTTCGTGGCTACACCTTC CASGPGQGAFRGYTF
TRBJ1-3 . . TRBV3-1/TRBV3-2 TGTGCCAGCAGCCAAGCGAGGGGGTCCGGAAACACCATATATTTT CASSQARGSGNTIYF
TRBJ2-3 . . TRBV10-3 TGTGCCATCAGTGAGTCGGGGAGGGATACGCAGTATTTT CAISESGRDTQYF
TRBJ2-5 . . TRBV5-4 TGTGCCAGCAGCTACAGTCAAGAGACCCAGTACTTC CASSYSQETQYF
TRBJ1-2 few TRBD1 TRBV7-8 TGTGCCAGCAGCCCGACAGGGGCTATTGGCTACACCTTC CASSPTGAIGYTF
TRBJ1-1 . . TRBV21-1 TGTGCCAGCAGCAAAGGAAACCAGGGCACTGAAGCTTTCTTT CASSKGNQGTEAFF
TRBJ1-2 . . TRBV28 TGTGCCAGCACTAACCCATCTATGGGCTACACCTTC CASTNPSMGYTF